The T cell receptor (beta chain) under discussion was sequenced for a study of CD8 T cells in ankylosing spondylitis. Looked up from germline, CDR1 is SGDLS and CDR2 is YYNGEE. V dropped 1 base and J dropped 4 bases, with 14 bases sitting between them. The CDR3 covers 16 residues. Study results and caveats: Characteristic of ankylosing spondylitis blood, it appeared, was a TCR beta motif comprising fewer than 10 highly homologous variants.

Concerning this clonotype itself: Its cognate antigen is unknown.

Via MiXCR, TCRdb re-called the 5' RACE reads, giving one row per CDR3 protein. The data hold 200,000 to 250,000 distinct CDR3 sequences, with around 19% observed a single time. This clonotype was obtained from a male donor with ankylosing spondylitis. The specimen sequenced was blood, either unsorted or a sorted T cell fraction (not recorded which). V is TRBV9 and J is TRBJ2-2; D not certain. The CDR3 loop is CASSVSRLRGTGELFF. In DNA form, the CDR3 reads TGTGCCAGCAGCGTATCTAGGCTAAGAGGCACCGGGGAGCTGTTTTTT.